This T cell receptor (beta chain) was profiled in a study of blood T cell repertoires in COVID-19. Study-wide background: Sources were T cells, B-cell-depleted T cells, or PBMCs; the material itself was cDNA or gDNA.

This CDR3 contains 15 residues. V lost 0 bases to trimming and J lost 2 bases; unmatched junction nucleotides: 4. Germline V lookup: CDR1 GTSNPN, CDR2 SVGIG (reference sequence). Original analysis: For nucleated cells, counts were estimated from reference gene primer amplification. TCRdb's table, derived via immunoSEQ multiplex PCR, lists solely in-frame clones and lacks some. The V and J calls and clone size were taken over from that table, and D and trimming were inferred from the DNA. The sample has over 95,000 clones, 84% seen once; the top ten hold about 8.1%. The V call is TRBV30, the J call TRBJ1-1, with 9 bases matching TRBD1. The clonotype was recovered from a woman aged 40 to 49 with acute or convalescent COVID-19. Sequencing was done on a sample of peripheral blood. CDR3 bases: TGTGCCTGGAGTGTACAAACAGGGGGCAACACTGAAGCTTTCTTT. Translation: CAWSVQTGGNTEAFF.